This TCR beta chain was identified in a study of T cell responses to AZD1222 COVID-19 vaccine. Measured with immunoSEQ multiplex PCR; TCRdb has only the in-frame clones, and not every one. Among about 85,000 clones, around 90% were seen once, and the ten largest hold about 5.8%. This clone occurred a few times. The CDR3 covers 14 residues. CDR1 is SGHTA, CDR2 FQGTGA, per germline. The germline V and J ends were trimmed by 4 bases and 2 bases, with 10 bases remaining between them. The material was peripheral blood, obtained on day 0 of AZD1222 vaccination. The sequence was obtained from an adult in good health. The chain uses TRBV7-3 and TRBJ2-3; D unresolved. In DNA, the CDR3 is TGTGCCAGCAGCTCGGGTGGCTTCACAGATACGCAGTATTTT. It is translated as CASSSGGFTDTQYF.